These 16 T cell receptor beta chains share one sample of origin, sequenced in a study of early T cells in non-severe SARS-CoV-2 infection. TCRdb re-analysed the 5' RACE reads in MiXCR, keeping a single row per CDR3 protein. The profile shows more than 75,000 distinct CDR3 sequences, 13% of them singletons. Source material: whole blood. Every receptor here comes from an adult who was a healthcare worker with PCR-confirmed SARS-CoV-2 infection or an uninfected control (not recorded which).

The chain combines TRBV5-1 with TRBJ1-6; D unclear. Looked up from germline, CDR1 is SGHRS and CDR2 is YFSETQ. The CDR3 sequence is 14 residues long. V was shortened by 5 bases and J by 2 bases, with 8 bases between the two germline ends. CDR3 DNA sequence: TGCGCCAGCAGATCCGACACCTATAATTCACCCCTCCACTTT. It encodes CASRSDTYNSPLHF.

This clonotype was seen only a few times. CDR3 DNA: TGTGCCAGCAGCCATGGACAGGGAGGTTCCTACGAGCAGTACTTC. Translating it yields CASSHGQGGSYEQYF. V is TRBV7-6 and J is TRBJ2-7, with TRBD1 matching over 8 bases. CDR3 length: 15 amino acids. J was trimmed by 1 base and V by 5 bases; bases with no gene match: 7. CDR1 SGHVS and CDR2 FNYEAQ come from the germline V gene.

The chain links TRBV6-1 to TRBJ2-2; 10 nucleotides match TRBD2. With 8 bases clipped from V and 7 bases from J, the junction kept 10 bases outside the gene matches. This CDR3 comprises 15 residues. The V gene's germline CDR1 is MNHNS and CDR2 SASEGT. The CDR3 DNA sequence: TGTGCCAGCTCGTCCCGAGCGGGAGGGAACGGGGAGCTGTTTTTT. Protein product: CASSSRAGGNGELFF.

This clonotype was counted many times. This chain links TRBV7-9 with TRBJ1-2, with a possible D match to TRBD1 (6 bases). V was trimmed by 2 bases and J by 2 bases, leaving 12 bases between them. This CDR3 is built from 15 residues. The V gene's germline CDR1 is SEHNR and CDR2 FQNEAQ (reference sequence). The chain's CDR3 is CASSLIRQANYGYTF. CDR3 DNA: TGTGCCAGCAGCTTAATTCGACAGGCAAACTATGGCTACACCTTC.

This clonotype appeared many times. The chain employs TRBV5-5 and TRBJ1-2; possibly TRBD1 for D (6 bases). Germline V gene lookup returns CDR1 SGHKS and CDR2 YYEKEE (reference sequence). CDR3 length equals 17 residues. The V gene lost 4 bases and the J gene lost 1 base, with 20 bases spanning the gap. The CDR3 loop reads CASSRSGGLNDNYGYTF. The CDR3 DNA follows: TGTGCCAGCAGCCGATCTGGGGGGCTAAACGATAACTATGGCTACACCTTC.

This clonotype has ten or more counts. At one end, the junction sequence differs from germline, possibly due to a read error. The V call is TRBV20-1, the J call TRBJ2-4; D gene unclear. CDR1 and CDR2 from the germline V gene are DFQATT and SNEGSKA (reference sequence). This CDR3 is 13 amino acids long. The CDR3 sequence is CSSRETAKNIQYF. CDR3 in DNA: TGCAGTTCTAGAGAGACAGCCAAAAACATTCAGTACTTC.

This sequence joins TRBV28 and TRBJ1-2; no definite D call. CDR1 is MDHEN, CDR2 SYDVKM, per germline. The ends were cut back, 5 bases at V and 8 bases at J, with 9 bases in the middle. This CDR3 has 11 amino acids. The CDR3 DNA sequence: TGTGCCAGCAGTGTTACCCTAGGCTACACCTTC. This codes for CASSVTLGYTF.

This clonotype showed up just a few times. The chain recombines TRBV20-1 with TRBJ1-6, with 9 bases identical to TRBD1. The germline V gene has CDR1 DFQATT and CDR2 SNEGSKA (reference sequence). This CDR3 has 14 residues. The ends lost 6 bases at V and 7 bases at J; junction bases unmatched: 7. The CDR3 region is CSASETGGNSPLHF. The DNA of the CDR3 is TGCAGTGCATCCGAGACAGGGGGGAATTCACCCCTCCACTTT.

The sample holds many counts of this clonotype. The V gene is TRBV7-2, the J gene TRBJ2-3; D is unresolved. The CDR3 has 13 residues. Per germline, CDR1 SGHTA and CDR2 FQGNSA. V was cut by 4 bases and J by 6 bases, with 11 bases left in between. The CDR3 bases are TGTGCCAGCAGCTCGATGTACCAGGATACGCAGTATTTT. Translation: CASSSMYQDTQYF.

The chain couples TRBV5-1 to TRBJ1-1; D unresolved. CDR3 size: 15 residues. Trimming shortened V by 2 bases and J by 0 bases, and 11 bases separated the two germline ends. The V gene's germline CDR1 is SGHRS and CDR2 YFSETQ. In nucleotides, the CDR3 is TGCGCCAGCAGCTTAAGAGGGAACATGAACACTGAAGCTTTCTTT. This gives the protein CASSLRGNMNTEAFF.

This clonotype was seen ten or more times. V is TRBV10-2 and J is TRBJ2-3, with D uncertain. V gave up 3 bases and J gave up 1 base, with 8 bases separating them. Per germline, CDR1 WSHSY and CDR2 SAAADI. The CDR3 is made up of 14 amino acids. CDR3 amino acids: CASSDLKGTDTQYF. The CDR3 DNA sequence: TGCGCCAGCAGTGATCTTAAGGGCACAGATACGCAGTATTTT.

This clonotype has only a few counts. The chain joins TRBV7-9 to TRBJ1-4; D uncertain. The germline gives CDR1 SEHNR, CDR2 FQNEAQ (reference sequence). The CDR3 runs 16 residues. V dropped 0 bases and J dropped 5 bases, with 13 bases sitting between them. The CDR3 is CASSLATRTANEKLFF. The DNA of the CDR3 is TGTGCCAGCAGCTTAGCGACCAGAACAGCGAATGAAAAACTGTTTTTT.

Ten or more counts support this clonotype. The chain links TRBV6-2 or TRBV6-3 to TRBJ1-5, with 9 bases fitting TRBD1. This CDR3 is 19 amino acids long. Germline CDR1 and CDR2: MNHEY and SVGEGT. V trimming: 6 bases; J trimming: 0 bases; junction bases outside the gene matches: 15. CDR3 residues: CASSREHRTGDYSNQPQHF. The CDR3 bases are TGTGCCAGCAGCCGAGAACATAGGACAGGGGATTATAGCAATCAGCCCCAGCATTTT.

This clonotype showed up just a few times. V and J are TRBV19 and TRBJ2-3; maybe TRBD1 (5 bases). Germline V gene sequence: CDR1 LNHDA, CDR2 SQIVND (reference sequence). V was shortened by 9 bases and J by 10 bases, with 23 bases between the two germline ends. CDR3 size: 14 residues. In DNA, the CDR3 is TGTGCCAGCAGAGTCCCGGCGTCAGGGTCGGCGCAGTATTTT. Amino acid sequence: CASRVPASGSAQYF.

V is TRBV3-1 and J is TRBJ2-5; D remains unclear. Germline CDR1 is LGHDT and CDR2 is YNNKEL (reference sequence). V was cut by 2 bases and J by 5 bases, with 9 bases left in between. The CDR3 sequence is 13 residues long. Written as DNA, the CDR3 is TGTGCCAGCAGCCAACATTTCCTCGAGACCCAGTACTTC. Translated, it gives CASSQHFLETQYF.

This clonotype was seen ten or more times. The rearrangement joins TRBV14 to TRBJ2-3; D may match TRBD1 or TRBD2 (5 bases each). In germline, CDR1 is SGHDN, CDR2 FVKESK. The CDR3 consists of 16 residues. Trimming stripped 4 bases from V and 3 bases from J, with 17 bases between. CDR3 sequence (DNA): TGTGCCAGCAGCCCCTTGGGGGTACGACGGACAGATACGCAGTATTTT. Amino acid sequence: CASSPLGVRRTDTQYF.